This T cell receptor beta chain was identified during a study of shared clonotypes between healthy human individuals. Points from the study as a whole: Rarefaction analysis demonstrated incomplete sorted-subset sequencing notwithstanding large depth. Larger richness was generally estimated for naive than memory subsets.

The CDR3 is 15 residues long. Germline assignment: CDR1 MGHRA and CDR2 YSYEKL. V trimming: 6 bases; J trimming: 0 bases; junction bases outside the gene matches: 2. Libraries were prepared by immunoSEQ multiplex PCR; TCRdb keeps only in-frame clonotypes and omits some of them. The sample contains over 2 million clones, about 95% of which appear only once. Naive CD8 cells, CD45RO-negative and positively selected for CCR7, excluded terminally differentiated effector memory CD45RA+ cells. Healthy HIV-negative adults without recent acute infections or vaccinations served as donors. Details on this clone: The target antigen is unknown.

Sequenced material: naive CD8+ T cells sorted from blood. The rearrangement links TRBV4-1 to TRBJ1-3; the match to TRBD1 covers 10 bases. The clonotype originates from a man aged 18 to 30 in good health. The CDR3 bases are TGCGCCAGCAGTCGGGACAGGGGCTCTGGAAACACCATATATTTT. This translates into CASSRDRGSGNTIYF.